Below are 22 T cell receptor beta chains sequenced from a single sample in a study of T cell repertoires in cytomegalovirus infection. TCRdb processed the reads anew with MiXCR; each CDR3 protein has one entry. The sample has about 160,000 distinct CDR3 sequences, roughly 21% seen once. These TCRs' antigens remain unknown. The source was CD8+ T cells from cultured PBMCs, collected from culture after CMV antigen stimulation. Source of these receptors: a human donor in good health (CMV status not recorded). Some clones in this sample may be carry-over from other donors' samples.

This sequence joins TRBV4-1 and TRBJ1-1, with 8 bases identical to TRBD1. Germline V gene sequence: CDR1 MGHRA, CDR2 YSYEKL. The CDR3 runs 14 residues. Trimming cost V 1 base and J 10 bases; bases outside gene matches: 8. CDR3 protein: CASSQGGQGRGAFF. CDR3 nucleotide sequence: TGCGCCAGCAGCCAAGGAGGACAGGGCCGAGGAGCTTTCTTT.

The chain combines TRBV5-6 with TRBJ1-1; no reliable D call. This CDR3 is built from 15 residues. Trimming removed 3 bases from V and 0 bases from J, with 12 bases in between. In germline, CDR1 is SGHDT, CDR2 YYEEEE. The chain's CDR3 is CASSWGGSLNTEAFF. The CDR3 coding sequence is TGTGCCAGCAGCTGGGGAGGGAGCCTGAACACTGAAGCTTTCTTT.

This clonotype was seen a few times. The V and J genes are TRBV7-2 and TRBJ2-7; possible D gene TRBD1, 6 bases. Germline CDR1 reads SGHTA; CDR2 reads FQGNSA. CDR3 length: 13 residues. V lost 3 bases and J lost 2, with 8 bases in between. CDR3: CASSFDRPYEQYF. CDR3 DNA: TGTGCCAGCAGCTTCGACAGGCCCTACGAGCAGTACTTC. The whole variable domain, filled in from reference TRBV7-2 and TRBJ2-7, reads GAGVSQSPSNKVTEKGKDVELRCDPISGHTALYWYRQSLGQGLEFLIYFQGNSAPDKSGLPSDRFSAERTGGSVSTLTIQRTQQEDSAVYLCASSFDRPYEQYFGPGTRLTVT.

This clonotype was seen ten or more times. The CDR3 DNA reads TGTGCCAGCAGGTCCAAGGGGGGGAACACTGAAGCTTTCTTT. Translating gives CASRSKGGNTEAFF. The chain carries TRBV12-3 or TRBV12-4 and TRBJ1-1; D is perhaps TRBD1 (6 bases). The V end was cut by 6 bases, the J end by 1 base, with 12 bases between. The CDR3 is made up of 14 amino acids.

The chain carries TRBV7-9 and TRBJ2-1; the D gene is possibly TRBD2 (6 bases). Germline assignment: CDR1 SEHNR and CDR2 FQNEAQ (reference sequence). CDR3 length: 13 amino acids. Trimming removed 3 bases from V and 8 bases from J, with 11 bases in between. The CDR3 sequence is CASSFTSMDEQFF. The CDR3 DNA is TGTGCCAGCAGCTTCACTAGCATGGATGAGCAGTTCTTC.

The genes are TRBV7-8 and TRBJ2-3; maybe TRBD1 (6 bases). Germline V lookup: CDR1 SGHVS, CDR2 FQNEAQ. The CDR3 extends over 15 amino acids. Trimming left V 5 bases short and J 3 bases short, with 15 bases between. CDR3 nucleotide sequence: TGTGCCAGCAGCCCCGCAGGTACAGGGACAGATACGCAGTATTTT. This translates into CASSPAGTGTDTQYF.

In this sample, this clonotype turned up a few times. CDR3: CASSLRDRLGAEAFF. The CDR3 nucleotides are TGTGCCAGCAGCCTCCGGGACAGGTTGGGCGCTGAAGCTTTCTTT. This chain uses TRBV7-9 with TRBJ1-1; TRBD1 agrees at 8 bases. Trimming cost V 5 bases and J 6 bases; bases outside gene matches: 11. Germline CDR1 and CDR2: SEHNR and FQNEAQ (reference sequence). The CDR3 contains 15 residues.

CDR3 DNA: TGTGCCAGCAGAGGACGGACCAACACTGAAGCTTTCTTT. This translates into CASRGRTNTEAFF. The chain is built from TRBV11-1 and TRBJ1-1; D not resolved. The CDR3 sequence is 13 residues long. Per the germline V gene, CDR1 is SGHAT and CDR2 is FQDESV (reference sequence). Trimming cost V 6 bases and J 2 bases, with 10 bases left between them. Full variable domain (outside the CDR3, taken from reference TRBV11-1 and TRBJ1-1): EAEVAQSPRYKITEKSQAVAFWCDPISGHATLYWYRQILGQGPELLVQFQDESVVDDSQLPKDRFSAERLKGVDSTLKIQPAELGDSAMYLCASRGRTNTEAFFGQGTRLTVV.

This CDR3 reads CASRAGELFF. The CDR3 DNA reads as TGTGCCTCCCGAGCCGGGGAGCTGTTTTTT. This chain joins TRBV12-3 or TRBV12-4 and TRBJ2-2; no clear D gene. The CDR3 spans 10 residues. V was pared by 11 bases and J by 6 bases, with 7 bases between.

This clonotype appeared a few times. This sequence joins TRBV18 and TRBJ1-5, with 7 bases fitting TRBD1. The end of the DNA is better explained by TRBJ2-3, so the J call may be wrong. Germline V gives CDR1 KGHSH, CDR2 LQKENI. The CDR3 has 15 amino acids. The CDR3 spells CASSPTGMSNQPQYF. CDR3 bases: TGTGCCAGCTCGCCGACAGGGATGAGCAATCAGCCCCAGTATTTT.

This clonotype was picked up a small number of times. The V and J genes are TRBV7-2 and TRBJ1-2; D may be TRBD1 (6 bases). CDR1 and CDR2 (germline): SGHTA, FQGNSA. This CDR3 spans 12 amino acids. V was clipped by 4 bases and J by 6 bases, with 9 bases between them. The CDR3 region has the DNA TGTGCCAGCAGCTCGCACAGGGATGGCTACACCTTC. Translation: CASSSHRDGYTF. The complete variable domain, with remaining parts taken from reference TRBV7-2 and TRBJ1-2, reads GAGVSQSPSNKVTEKGKDVELRCDPISGHTALYWYRQSLGQGLEFLIYFQGNSAPDKSGLPSDRFSAERTGGSVSTLTIQRTQQEDSAVYLCASSSHRDGYTFGSGTRLTVV.

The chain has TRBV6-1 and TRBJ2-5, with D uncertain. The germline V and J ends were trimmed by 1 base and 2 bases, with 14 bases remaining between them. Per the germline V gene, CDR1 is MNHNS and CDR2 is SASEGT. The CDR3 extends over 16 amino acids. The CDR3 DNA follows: TGTGCCAGCAGTGAAGTAGTCAGCTTGGGGCAAGAGACCCAGTACTTC. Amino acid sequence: CASSEVVSLGQETQYF.

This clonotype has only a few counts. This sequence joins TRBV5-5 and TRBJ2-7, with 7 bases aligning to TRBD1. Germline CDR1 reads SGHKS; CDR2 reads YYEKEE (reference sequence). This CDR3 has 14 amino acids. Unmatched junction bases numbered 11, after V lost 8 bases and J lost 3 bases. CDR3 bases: TGTGCCAGTAAAACAGGGGAGAGTATCTACGAGCAGTACTTC. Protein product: CASKTGESIYEQYF. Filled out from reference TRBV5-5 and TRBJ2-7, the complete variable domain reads DAGVTQSPTHLIKTRGQQVTLRCSPISGHKSVSWYQQVLGQGPQFIFQYYEKEERGRGNFPDRFSARQFPNYSSELNVNALLLGDSALYLCASKTGESIYEQYFGPGTRLTVT.

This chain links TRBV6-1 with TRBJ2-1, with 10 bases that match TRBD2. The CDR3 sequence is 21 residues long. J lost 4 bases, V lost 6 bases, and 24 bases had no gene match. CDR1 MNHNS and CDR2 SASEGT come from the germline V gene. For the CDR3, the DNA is TGTGCCAGCAGCGGTCCCCTATTAGCGGGGGGTGTGATGGGGTGGTACAATGAGCAGTTCTTC. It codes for CASSGPLLAGGVMGWYNEQFF.

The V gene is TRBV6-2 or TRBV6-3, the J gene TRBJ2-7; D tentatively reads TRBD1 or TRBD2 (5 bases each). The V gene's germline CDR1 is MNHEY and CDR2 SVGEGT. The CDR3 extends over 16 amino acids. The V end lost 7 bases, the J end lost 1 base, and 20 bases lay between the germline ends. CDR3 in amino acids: CASTHEGTYNSYEQYF. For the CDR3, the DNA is TGTGCCAGCACCCACGAGGGGACGTATAATTCCTACGAGCAGTACTTC.

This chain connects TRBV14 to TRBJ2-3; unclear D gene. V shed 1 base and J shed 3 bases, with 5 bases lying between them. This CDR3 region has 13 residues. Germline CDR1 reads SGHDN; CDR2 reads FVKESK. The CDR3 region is CASSQVITDTQYF. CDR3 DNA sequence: TGTGCCAGCAGCCAAGTTATTACAGATACGCAGTATTTT.

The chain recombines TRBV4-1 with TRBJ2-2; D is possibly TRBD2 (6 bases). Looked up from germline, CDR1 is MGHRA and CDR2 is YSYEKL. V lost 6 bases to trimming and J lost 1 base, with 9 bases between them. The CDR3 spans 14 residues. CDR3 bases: TGCGCCAGCAGAGGCGGGGTGAACACCGGGGAGCTGTTTTTT. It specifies CASRGGVNTGELFF.

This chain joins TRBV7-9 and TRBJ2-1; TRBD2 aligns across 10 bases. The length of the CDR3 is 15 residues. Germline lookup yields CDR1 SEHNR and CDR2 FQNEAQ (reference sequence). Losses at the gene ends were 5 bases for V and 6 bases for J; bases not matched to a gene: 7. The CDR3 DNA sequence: TGTGCCAGCAGCGGGTCTAGCGGGGGCCGCAATGAGCAGTTCTTC. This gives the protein CASSGSSGGRNEQFF.

CDR3 residues: CASSLPYGETQYF. Here the CDR3 DNA reads TGTGCCAGCAGTTTACCCTACGGGGAGACCCAGTACTTC. The J gene is TRBJ2-5, the V gene TRBV12-3 or TRBV12-4; no clear D. There are 13 residues in the CDR3. Trimming took off 2 bases at V and 5 bases at J, with 9 bases between the two ends.

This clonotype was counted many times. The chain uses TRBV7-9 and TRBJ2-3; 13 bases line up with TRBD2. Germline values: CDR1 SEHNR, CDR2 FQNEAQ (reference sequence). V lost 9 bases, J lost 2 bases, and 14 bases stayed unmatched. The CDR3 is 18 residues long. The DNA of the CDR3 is TGTGCCAGTCGGCAGGGACTAGCGGGGCAGAAGTACACAGATACGCAGTATTTT. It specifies CASRQGLAGQKYTDTQYF.

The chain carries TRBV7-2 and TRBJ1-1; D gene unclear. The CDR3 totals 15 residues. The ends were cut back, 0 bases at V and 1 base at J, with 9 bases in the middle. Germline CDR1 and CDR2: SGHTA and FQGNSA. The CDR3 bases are TGTGCCAGCAGCTTAGCGGGTCAGCGGAACACTGAAGCTTTCTTT. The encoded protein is CASSLAGQRNTEAFF.

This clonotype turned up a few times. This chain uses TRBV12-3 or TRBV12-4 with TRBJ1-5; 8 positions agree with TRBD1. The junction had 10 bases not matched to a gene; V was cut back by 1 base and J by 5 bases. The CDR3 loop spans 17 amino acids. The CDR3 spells CASSLDWARGLDQPQHF. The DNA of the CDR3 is TGTGCCAGCAGTTTAGATTGGGCCAGGGGGCTGGATCAGCCCCAGCATTTT.